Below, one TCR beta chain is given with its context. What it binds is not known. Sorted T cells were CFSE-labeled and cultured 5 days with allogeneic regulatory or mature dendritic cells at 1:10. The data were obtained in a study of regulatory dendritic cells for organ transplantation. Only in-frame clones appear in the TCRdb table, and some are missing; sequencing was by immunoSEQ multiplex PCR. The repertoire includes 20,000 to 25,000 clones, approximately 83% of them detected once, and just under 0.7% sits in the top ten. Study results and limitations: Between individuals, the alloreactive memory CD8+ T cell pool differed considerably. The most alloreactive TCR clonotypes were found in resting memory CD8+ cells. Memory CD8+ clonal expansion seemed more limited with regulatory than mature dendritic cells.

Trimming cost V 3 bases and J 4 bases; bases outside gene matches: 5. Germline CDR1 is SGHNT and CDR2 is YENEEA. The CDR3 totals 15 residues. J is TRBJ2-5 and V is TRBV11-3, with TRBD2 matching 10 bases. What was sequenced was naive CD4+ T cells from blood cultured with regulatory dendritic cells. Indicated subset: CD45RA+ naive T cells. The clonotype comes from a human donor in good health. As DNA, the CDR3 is TGTGCCAGCAGCTTGAGCGGGGGGGCTGGAGAGACCCAGTACTTC. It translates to CASSLSGGAGETQYF.